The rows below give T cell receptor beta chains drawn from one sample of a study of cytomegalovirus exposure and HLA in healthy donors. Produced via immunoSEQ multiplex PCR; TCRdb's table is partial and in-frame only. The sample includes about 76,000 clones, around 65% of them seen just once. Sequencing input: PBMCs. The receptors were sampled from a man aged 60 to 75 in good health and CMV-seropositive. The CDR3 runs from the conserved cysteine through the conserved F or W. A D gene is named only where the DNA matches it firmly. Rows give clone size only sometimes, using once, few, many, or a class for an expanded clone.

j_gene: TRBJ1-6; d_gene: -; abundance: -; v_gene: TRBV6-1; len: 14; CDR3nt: TGTGCCAGCAGTGAGAGGAGGGACTCTTCACCCCTCCACTTT; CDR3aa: CASSERRDSSPLHF
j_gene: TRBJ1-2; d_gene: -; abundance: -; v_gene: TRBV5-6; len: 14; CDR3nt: TGTGCCAGCAGCCCCCCGGGGTCTAACTATGGCTACACCTTC; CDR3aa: CASSPPGSNYGYTF
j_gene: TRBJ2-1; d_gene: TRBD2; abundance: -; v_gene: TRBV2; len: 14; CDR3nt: TGTGCCAGCCTAGCGGACACATCGAGGGATGAGCAGTTCTTC; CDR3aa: CASLADTSRDEQFF
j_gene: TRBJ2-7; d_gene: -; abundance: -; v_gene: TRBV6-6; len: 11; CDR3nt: TGTGCCAGCGGGCAGGGCTACGAGCAGTACTTC; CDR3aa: CASGQGYEQYF
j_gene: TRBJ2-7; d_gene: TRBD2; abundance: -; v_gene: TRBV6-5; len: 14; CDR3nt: TGTGCCAGCAGTCAGACTAGCGGCTCCTACGAGCAGTACTTC; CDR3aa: CASSQTSGSYEQYF
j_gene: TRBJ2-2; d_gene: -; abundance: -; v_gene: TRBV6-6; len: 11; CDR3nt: TGTGCCAGCAGTTTCGTCGGGGAGCTGTTTTTT; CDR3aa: CASSFVGELFF
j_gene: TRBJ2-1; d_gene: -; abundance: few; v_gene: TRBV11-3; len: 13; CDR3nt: TGTGCCAGCAGCTCCGGGACTGGGAGTGAGCAGTTCTTC; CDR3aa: CASSSGTGSEQFF
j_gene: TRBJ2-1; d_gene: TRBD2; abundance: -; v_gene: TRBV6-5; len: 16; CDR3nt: TGTGCCAGCAGTTACTCGACTAGCGGAGTTCGCAATGAGCAGTTCTTC; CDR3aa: CASSYSTSGVRNEQFF
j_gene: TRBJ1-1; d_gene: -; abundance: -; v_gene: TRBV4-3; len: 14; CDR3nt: TGCGCCAGCAGCCAGGGGCAGGGCTGGGCTGAAGCTTTCTTT; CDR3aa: CASSQGQGWAEAFF
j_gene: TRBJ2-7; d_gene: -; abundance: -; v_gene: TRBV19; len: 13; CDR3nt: TGTGCCAGTAGTAGGGAAGGACAGTCCGGGCAGTACTTC; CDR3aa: CASSREGQSGQYF
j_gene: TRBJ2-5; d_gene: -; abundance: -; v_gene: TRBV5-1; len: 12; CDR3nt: TGCGCCAGCAGCGCCGAGGTGGAGACCCAGTACTTC; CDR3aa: CASSAEVETQYF
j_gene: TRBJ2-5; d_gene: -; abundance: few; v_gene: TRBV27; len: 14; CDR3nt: TGTGCCAGCAGTCATCCCCAGGGGCGAGAGACCCAGTACTTC; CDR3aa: CASSHPQGRETQYF
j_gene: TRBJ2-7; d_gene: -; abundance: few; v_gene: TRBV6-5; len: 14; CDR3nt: TGTGCCAGCAGTGAAAGGGGGGGCGGGTACGAGCAGTACTTC; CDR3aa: CASSERGGGYEQYF
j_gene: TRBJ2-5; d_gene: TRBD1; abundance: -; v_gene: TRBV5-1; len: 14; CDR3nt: TGCGCCAGCAGCCCGGCCGACAGGGAAGAGACCCAGTACTTC; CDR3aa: CASSPADREETQYF
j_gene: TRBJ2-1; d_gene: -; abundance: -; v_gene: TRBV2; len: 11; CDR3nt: TGTGCCAGCAACTACTACAATGAGCAGTTCTTC; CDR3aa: CASNYYNEQFF
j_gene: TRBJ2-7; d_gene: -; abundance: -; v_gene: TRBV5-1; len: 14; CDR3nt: TGCGCCAGCAGCATAAGCGGAGGCACCTACGAGCAGTACTTC; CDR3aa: CASSISGGTYEQYF
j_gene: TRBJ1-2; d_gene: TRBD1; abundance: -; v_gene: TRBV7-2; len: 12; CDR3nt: TGTGCCAGCAGTCCCGACAGGGCTGGCTACACCTTC; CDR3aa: CASSPDRAGYTF
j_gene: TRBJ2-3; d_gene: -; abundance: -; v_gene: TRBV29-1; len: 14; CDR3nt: TGCAGCGTCTCTCGCGGGGAAAACACAGATACGCAGTATTTT; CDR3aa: CSVSRGENTDTQYF
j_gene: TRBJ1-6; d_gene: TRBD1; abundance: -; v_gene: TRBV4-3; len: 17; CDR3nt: TGCGCCAGCAGCCAAGATTCCCTCGGACAGGGGAGTTCACCCCTCCACTTT; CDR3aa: CASSQDSLGQGSSPLHF
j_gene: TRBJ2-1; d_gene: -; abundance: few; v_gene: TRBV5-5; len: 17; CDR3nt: TGTGCCAGCAGCGTGTTGGTAGATACGGGGGCCTACAATGAGCAGTTCTTC; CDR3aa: CASSVLVDTGAYNEQFF
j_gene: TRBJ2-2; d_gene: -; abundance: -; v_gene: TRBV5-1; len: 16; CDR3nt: TGCGCCAGCAGCTTGGCGGACTCGCTGAACACCGGGGAGCTGTTTTTT; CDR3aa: CASSLADSLNTGELFF
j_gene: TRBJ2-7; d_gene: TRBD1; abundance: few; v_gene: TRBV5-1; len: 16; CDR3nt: TGCGCCAGCAGCGTAGGGACAGGCGGCCTTTCGGACGAGCAGTACTTC; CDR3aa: CASSVGTGGLSDEQYF
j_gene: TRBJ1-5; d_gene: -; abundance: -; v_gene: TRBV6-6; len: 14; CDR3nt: TGTGCCAGTATACAGGGTTTCGTGAATCAGCCCCAGCATTTT; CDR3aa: CASIQGFVNQPQHF
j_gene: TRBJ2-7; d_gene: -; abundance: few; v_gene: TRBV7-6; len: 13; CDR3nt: TGTGCCAGCAGCTTAGACAGGACCTACGAGCAGTACTTC; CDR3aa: CASSLDRTYEQYF
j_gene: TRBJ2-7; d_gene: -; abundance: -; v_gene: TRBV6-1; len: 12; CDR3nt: TGTGCCAGCAGTCACTCCGGACTCGAGCAGTACTTC; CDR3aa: CASSHSGLEQYF
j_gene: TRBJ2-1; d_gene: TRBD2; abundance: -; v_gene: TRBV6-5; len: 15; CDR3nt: TGTGCCACCCAAGGAAGACTAGCGGTTTACAATGAGCAGTTCTTC; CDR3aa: CATQGRLAVYNEQFF
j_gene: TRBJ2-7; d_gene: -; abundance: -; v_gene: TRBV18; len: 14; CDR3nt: TGTGCCAGCTCACCCCCGGCACAGTCCTACGAGCAGTACTTC; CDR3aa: CASSPPAQSYEQYF
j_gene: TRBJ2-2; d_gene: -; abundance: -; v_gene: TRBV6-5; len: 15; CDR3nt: TGTGCCAGCAGGGCCTGGGACTTGAACACCGGGGAGCTGTTTTTT; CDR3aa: CASRAWDLNTGELFF
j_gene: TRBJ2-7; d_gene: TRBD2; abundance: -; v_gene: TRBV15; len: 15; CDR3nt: TGTGCCACCAGCGGCCTGACTAGCGGGAACTACGAGCAGTACTTC; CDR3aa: CATSGLTSGNYEQYF
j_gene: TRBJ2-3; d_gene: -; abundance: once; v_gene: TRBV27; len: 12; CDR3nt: TGTGCCAGCAGTTTCCAGGGAGATACGCAGTATTTT; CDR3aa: CASSFQGDTQYF
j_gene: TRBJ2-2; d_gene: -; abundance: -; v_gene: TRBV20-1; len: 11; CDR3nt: TGCAGTGCCCTCGGGACCGGGGAGCTGTTTTTT; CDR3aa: CSALGTGELFF
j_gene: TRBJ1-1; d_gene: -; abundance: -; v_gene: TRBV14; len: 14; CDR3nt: TGTGCCAGCAGCCAAGAGGTTAGGGGGATTGAAGCTTTCTTT; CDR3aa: CASSQEVRGIEAFF
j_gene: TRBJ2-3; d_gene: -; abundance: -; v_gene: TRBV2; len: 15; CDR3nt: TGTGCCAGCAGTGATGGCAGGGGCGCAGAGGGTACGCAGTATTTT; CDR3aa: CASSDGRGAEGTQYF
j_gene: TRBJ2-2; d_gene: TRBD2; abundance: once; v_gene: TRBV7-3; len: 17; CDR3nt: TGTGCCAGCAGCTTAAATTTCCTAGCGGGAGTGGGCGGGGAGCTGTTTTTT; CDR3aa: CASSLNFLAGVGGELFF
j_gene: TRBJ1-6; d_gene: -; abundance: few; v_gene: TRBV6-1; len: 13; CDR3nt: TGTGCCAGCAGTCCAGACAGAAATTCACCCCTCCACTTT; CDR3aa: CASSPDRNSPLHF